These 14 T cell receptor beta chains were all obtained from the same sample, sequenced in a study of T cells after yellow fever vaccination. TCRdb reprocessed the 5' RACE reads via MiXCR and lists one record per CDR3 protein. Of hundreds of thousands of distinct CDR3 sequences listed, 8.1% are singletons. The material sequenced was PBMCs, taken approximately 47 days after the first yellow fever vaccination. The receptors were sampled from a man between 18 and 29 years old who received the YFV17D yellow fever vaccine.

In its sample, this clonotype was seen a few times. Written as DNA, the CDR3 is TGTGCCAGCAGCCGTGGACAGGGGAGCACTGAAGCTTTCTTT. The encoded protein is CASSRGQGSTEAFF. The chain links TRBV3-1 to TRBJ1-1; 9 nucleotides match TRBD1. The CDR3 runs to 14 residues. Trimming cost V 4 bases and J 4 bases; bases outside gene matches: 4. The V gene's germline CDR1 is LGHDT and CDR2 YNNKEL (reference sequence).

The chain links TRBV19 to TRBJ1-2; possible D gene TRBD1, 6 bases. This CDR3 has 13 residues. V was clipped by 11 bases and J by 3 bases, with 16 bases between them. In germline, CDR1 is LNHDA, CDR2 SQIVND (reference sequence). This CDR3 reads CAATGREHYGYTF. The DNA of the CDR3 is TGTGCCGCGACAGGACGGGAGCACTATGGCTACACCTTC.

This clonotype was picked up a small number of times. The V and J genes are TRBV3-1 and TRBJ2-1; unclear D gene. The CDR3 runs to 16 residues. CDR1 LGHDT and CDR2 YNNKEL come from the germline V gene (reference sequence). Trimming pared 1 base from V and 7 bases from J, leaving 17 bases between. The CDR3 loop is CASSQALGRWVNEQFF. In DNA, the CDR3 is TGTGCCAGCAGCCAAGCTTTAGGGCGATGGGTAAATGAGCAGTTCTTC.

CDR3 amino acids: CASSLAVTDYGYTF. Here the CDR3 DNA reads TGTGCCAGCAGCTTAGCAGTAACTGACTATGGCTACACCTTC. The chain recombines TRBV7-8 with TRBJ1-2; no clear D gene. The CDR3 length is 14 residues. Germline V gene data show CDR1 as SGHVS and CDR2 as FQNEAQ. Trimming took off 0 bases at V and 3 bases at J, with 8 bases between the two ends.

This chain links TRBV11-2 with TRBJ2-3, with D perhaps matching TRBD1 or TRBD2 (6 bases each). The germline gives CDR1 SGHAT, CDR2 FQNNGV. The CDR3 sequence is 15 residues long. Trimming left V 4 bases short and J 0 bases short, with 11 bases between. DNA of the CDR3: TGTGCCAGCAGCTGGGGGGCTTCTAGCACAGATACGCAGTATTTT. It codes for CASSWGASSTDTQYF.

This clonotype has only a few counts. V usage is TRBV20-1 and J usage is TRBJ1-2; the D is unclear. This CDR3 has 13 amino acids. V lost 3 bases, J lost 7 bases, and 15 bases lay in between. Germline CDR1 DFQATT, CDR2 SNEGSKA (reference sequence). CDR3 region: CSARSVGSLGYTF. DNA for the CDR3: TGCAGTGCTAGGAGTGTGGGTTCTCTTGGCTACACCTTC.

This chain uses TRBV7-2 with TRBJ1-2; the D gene is possibly TRBD1 (5 bases). CDR3 length equals 17 residues. Germline V gene sequence: CDR1 SGHTA, CDR2 FQGNSA. The V gene lost 3 bases and the J gene lost 0 bases, with 17 bases spanning the gap. CDR3 region: CASSFISGMGANYGYTF. The CDR3 DNA reads as TGTGCCAGCAGCTTTATCTCCGGGATGGGGGCTAACTATGGCTACACCTTC.

This clonotype showed up just a few times. This chain links TRBV18 with TRBJ2-7; 7 positions agree with TRBD2. The germline V gene encodes CDR1 KGHSH and CDR2 LQKENI. CDR3 length: 16 residues. V gave up 1 base and J gave up 2 bases; unmatched junction bases: 8. DNA for the CDR3: TGTGCCAGCTCACCACAGGAAGCTAGCGGCACCTACGAGCAGTACTTC. Encoded protein: CASSPQEASGTYEQYF.

V gene TRBV7-9 combines with J gene TRBJ2-5, with D possibly being TRBD1 (6 bases). Germline CDR1 is SEHNR and CDR2 is FQNEAQ (reference sequence). The CDR3 sequence is 15 residues long. With 5 bases removed from V and 1 base from J, the gap between germline ends came to 14 bases. The CDR3 sequence: CASSHAGAPQETQYF. The CDR3 DNA is TGTGCCAGCAGCCATGCAGGGGCCCCCCAAGAGACCCAGTACTTC.

The chain joins TRBV20-1 to TRBJ1-1; a weak D match, TRBD1 (5 bases). The CDR3 is made up of 19 amino acids. The germline gives CDR1 DFQATT, CDR2 SNEGSKA (reference sequence). V was shortened by 3 bases and J by 0 bases, with 26 bases between the two germline ends. CDR3 sequence: CSASIRRDASLHMNTEAFF. The CDR3 bases are TGCAGTGCTAGCATCCGCAGGGACGCATCCCTCCACATGAACACTGAAGCTTTCTTT.

This clonotype occurred a few times. The chain combines TRBV15 with TRBJ1-2, with 8 bases aligning to TRBD1. This CDR3 is 15 amino acids long. Germline CDR1 reads LNHNV; CDR2 reads YYDKDF (reference sequence). The junction had 12 bases not matched to a gene; V was cut back by 9 bases and J by 3 bases. The DNA of the CDR3 is TGTGCCACAAGTCCGGGACAGGCCCACTACTATGGCTACACCTTC. Encoded protein: CATSPGQAHYYGYTF.

This clonotype was seen a few times. The chain is built from TRBV27 and TRBJ1-5; D gene ambiguous. V gave up 5 bases and J gave up 5 bases, with 13 bases separating them. CDR1 and CDR2 from the germline V gene are MNHEY and SMNVEV (reference sequence). The CDR3 has 14 residues. The CDR3 bases are TGTGCCAGCAGTCCTCGGAAAAATGATCAGCCCCAGCATTTT. It specifies CASSPRKNDQPQHF.

This clonotype was seen a handful of times. V usage is TRBV12-3 or TRBV12-4 and J usage is TRBJ1-1; tentatively, D is TRBD1 (6 bases). CDR3 length: 15 residues. V was pared by 2 bases and J by 5 bases, with 15 bases between. CDR3 sequence reads: CASSLLQGGRTEAFF. CDR3 sequence (DNA): TGTGCCAGCAGTTTATTACAGGGCGGTCGGACTGAAGCTTTCTTT.

This clonotype has a handful of counts. The chain links TRBV7-2 to TRBJ1-5, with 8 bases that match TRBD1. The CDR3 is 17 amino acids. Germline V gene sequence: CDR1 SGHTA, CDR2 FQGNSA. Trimming removed 5 bases from V and 1 base from J; junction bases left unmatched: 10. The CDR3 protein is CASSTIAGGPSNQPQHF. The CDR3 nucleotides read TGTGCCAGCAGCACCATAGCAGGGGGCCCAAGCAATCAGCCCCAGCATTTT.